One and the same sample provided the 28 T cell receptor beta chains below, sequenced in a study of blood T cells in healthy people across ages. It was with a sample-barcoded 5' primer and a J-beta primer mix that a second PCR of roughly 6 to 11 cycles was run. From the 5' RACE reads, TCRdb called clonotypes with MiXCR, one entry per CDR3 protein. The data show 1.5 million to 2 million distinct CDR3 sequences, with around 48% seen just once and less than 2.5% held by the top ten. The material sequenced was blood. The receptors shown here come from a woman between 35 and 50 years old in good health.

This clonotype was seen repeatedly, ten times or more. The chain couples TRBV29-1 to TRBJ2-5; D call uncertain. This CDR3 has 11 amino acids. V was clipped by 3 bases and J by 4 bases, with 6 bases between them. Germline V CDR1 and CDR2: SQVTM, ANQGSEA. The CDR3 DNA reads TGCAGCGTTGAGGAGTTAGAGACCCAGTACTTC. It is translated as CSVEELETQYF.

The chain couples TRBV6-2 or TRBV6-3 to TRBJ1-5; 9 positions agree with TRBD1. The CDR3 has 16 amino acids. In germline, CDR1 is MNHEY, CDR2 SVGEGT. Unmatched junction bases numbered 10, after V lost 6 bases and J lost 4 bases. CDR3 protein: CASSPRIGTGNQPQHF. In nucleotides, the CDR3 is TGTGCCAGCAGCCCCCGTATCGGGACAGGGAATCAGCCCCAGCATTTT.

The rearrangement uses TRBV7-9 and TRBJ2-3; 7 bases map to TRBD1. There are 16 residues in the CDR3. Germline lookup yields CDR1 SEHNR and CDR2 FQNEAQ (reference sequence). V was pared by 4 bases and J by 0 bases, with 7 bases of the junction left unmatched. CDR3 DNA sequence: TGTGCCAGCAGCTCAGGAGAGGGACAGAGCACAGATACGCAGTATTTT. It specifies CASSSGEGQSTDTQYF.

In nucleotides, the CDR3 is TGTGCCAGCAGCCCAACATGGGGCAGGGCCTATGAGCAGTTCTTC. It translates to CASSPTWGRAYEQFF. The chain employs TRBV7-2 and TRBJ2-1, with a possible D match to TRBD1 (5 bases). The CDR3 has 15 amino acids. Germline V gene lookup returns CDR1 SGHTA and CDR2 FQGNSA. The V gene lost 5 bases and the J gene lost 8 bases, with 19 bases spanning the gap.

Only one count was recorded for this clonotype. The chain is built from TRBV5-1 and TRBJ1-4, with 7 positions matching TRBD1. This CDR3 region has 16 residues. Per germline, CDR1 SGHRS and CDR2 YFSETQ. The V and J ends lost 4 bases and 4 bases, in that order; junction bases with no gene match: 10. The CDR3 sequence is CASSEIMGQYNEKLFF. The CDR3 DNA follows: TGCGCCAGCAGCGAAATCATGGGACAGTATAATGAAAAACTGTTTTTT.

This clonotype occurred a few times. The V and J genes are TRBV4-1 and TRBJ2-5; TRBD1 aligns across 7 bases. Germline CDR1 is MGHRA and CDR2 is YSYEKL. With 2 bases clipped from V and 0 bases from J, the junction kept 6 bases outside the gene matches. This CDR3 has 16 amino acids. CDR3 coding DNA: TGCGCCAGCAGCCAACTTGCCGGGACAGACCAAGAGACCCAGTACTTC. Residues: CASSQLAGTDQETQYF.

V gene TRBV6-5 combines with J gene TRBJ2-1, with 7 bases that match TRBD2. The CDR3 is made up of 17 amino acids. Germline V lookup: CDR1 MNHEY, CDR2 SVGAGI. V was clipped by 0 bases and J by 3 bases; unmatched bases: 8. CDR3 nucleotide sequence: TGTGCCAGCAGTTACTCGACTCCGCGGGGGATCTACAATGAGCAGTTCTTC. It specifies CASSYSTPRGIYNEQFF.

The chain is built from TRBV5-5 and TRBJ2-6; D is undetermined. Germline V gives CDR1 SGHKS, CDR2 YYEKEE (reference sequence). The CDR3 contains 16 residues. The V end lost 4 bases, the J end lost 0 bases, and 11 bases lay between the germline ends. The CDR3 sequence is CASSHRPLSGANVLTF. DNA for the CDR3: TGTGCCAGCAGCCACCGGCCCCTCTCTGGGGCCAACGTCCTGACTTTC.

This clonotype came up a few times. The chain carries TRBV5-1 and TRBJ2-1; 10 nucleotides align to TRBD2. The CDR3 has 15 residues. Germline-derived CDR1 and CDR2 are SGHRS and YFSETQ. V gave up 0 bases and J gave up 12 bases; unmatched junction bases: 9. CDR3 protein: CASSLGGAGGHGQFF. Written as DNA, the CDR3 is TGCGCCAGCAGCTTGGGTGGAGCGGGGGGGCACGGGCAGTTCTTC.

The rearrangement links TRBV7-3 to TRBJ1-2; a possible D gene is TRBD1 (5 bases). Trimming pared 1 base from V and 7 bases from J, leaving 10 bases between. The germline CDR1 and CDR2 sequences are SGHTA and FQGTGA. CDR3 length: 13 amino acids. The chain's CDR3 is CASSLSRDTGYTF. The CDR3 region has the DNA TGTGCCAGCAGCTTAAGCAGGGATACTGGCTACACCTTC.

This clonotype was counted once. CDR3 sequence (DNA): TGCGCCAGCAGCCAAGCAACCACCCGGACTGAAGCTTTCTTT. Its protein is CASSQATTRTEAFF. The chain couples TRBV4-1 to TRBJ1-1; no definite D call. The germline V and J ends were trimmed by 1 base and 5 bases, with 11 bases remaining between them. Germline-derived CDR1 and CDR2 are MGHRA and YSYEKL. The CDR3 totals 14 residues.

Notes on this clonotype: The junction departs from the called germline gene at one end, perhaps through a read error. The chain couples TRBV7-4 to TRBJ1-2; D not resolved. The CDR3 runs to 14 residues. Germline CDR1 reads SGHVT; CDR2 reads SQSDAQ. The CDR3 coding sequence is TGTGCCAGCGGCTTAGGGTCGATTTTCTATGGCTACACCTTC. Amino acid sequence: CASGLGSIFYGYTF. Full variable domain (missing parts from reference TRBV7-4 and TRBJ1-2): GAGVSQSPRYKVAKRGRDVALRCDSISGHVTLYWYRQTLGQGSEVLTYSQSDAQRDKSGRPSGRFSAERPERSVSTLKIQRTEQGDSAVYLCASGLGSIFYGYTFGSGTRLTVV.

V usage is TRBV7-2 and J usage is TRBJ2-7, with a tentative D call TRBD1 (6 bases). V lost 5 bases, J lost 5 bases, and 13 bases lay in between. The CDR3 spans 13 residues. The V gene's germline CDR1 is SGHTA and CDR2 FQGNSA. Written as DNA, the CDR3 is TGTGCCAGCAGCCCTGACAGGTCCCACGAGCAGTACTTC. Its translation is CASSPDRSHEQYF.

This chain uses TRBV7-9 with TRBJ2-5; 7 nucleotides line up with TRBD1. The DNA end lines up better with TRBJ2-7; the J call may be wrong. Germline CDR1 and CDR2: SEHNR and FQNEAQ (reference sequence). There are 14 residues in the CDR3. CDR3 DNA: TGTGCCAGCAGGGACCGGGACAGATCCACCGAGCAGTACTTC. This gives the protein CASRDRDRSTEQYF.

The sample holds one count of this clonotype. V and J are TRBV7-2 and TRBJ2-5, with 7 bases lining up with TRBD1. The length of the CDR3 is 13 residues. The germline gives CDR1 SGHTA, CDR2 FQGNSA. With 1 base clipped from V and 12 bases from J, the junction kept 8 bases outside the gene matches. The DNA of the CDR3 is TGTGCCAGCAGCTTAGAGGCAGACAGGGAAAAGTACTTC. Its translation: CASSLEADREKYF.

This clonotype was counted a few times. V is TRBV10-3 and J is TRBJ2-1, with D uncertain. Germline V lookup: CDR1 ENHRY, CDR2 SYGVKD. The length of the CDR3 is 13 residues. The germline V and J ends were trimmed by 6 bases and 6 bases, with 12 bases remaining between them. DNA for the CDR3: TGTGCCATCAGGGACGGAGAATCCAATGAGCAGTTCTTC. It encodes CAIRDGESNEQFF.

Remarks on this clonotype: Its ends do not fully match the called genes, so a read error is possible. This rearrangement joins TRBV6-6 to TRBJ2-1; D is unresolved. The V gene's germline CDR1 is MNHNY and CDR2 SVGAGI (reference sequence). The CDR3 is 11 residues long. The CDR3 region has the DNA TGTGCCAGCAGTGACTCGCACTCCCAGTTCTTC. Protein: CASSDSHSQFF.

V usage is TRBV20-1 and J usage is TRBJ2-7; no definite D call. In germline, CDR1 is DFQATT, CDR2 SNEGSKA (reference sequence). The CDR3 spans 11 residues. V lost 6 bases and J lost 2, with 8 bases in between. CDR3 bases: TGCAGTGCCCCGAATACCTACGAGCAGTACTTC. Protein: CSAPNTYEQYF.

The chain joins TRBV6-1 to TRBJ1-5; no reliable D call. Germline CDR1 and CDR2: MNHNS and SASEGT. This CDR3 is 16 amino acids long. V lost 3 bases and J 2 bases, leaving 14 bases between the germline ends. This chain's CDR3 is CASSEGPGGGNQPQHF. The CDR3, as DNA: TGTGCCAGCAGTGAGGGCCCCGGCGGAGGCAATCAGCCCCAGCATTTT.

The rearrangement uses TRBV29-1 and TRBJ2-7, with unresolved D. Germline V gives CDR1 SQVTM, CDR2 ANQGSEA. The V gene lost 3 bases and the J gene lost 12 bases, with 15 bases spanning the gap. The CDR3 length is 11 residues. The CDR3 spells CSVDSGETRYF. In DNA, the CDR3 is TGCAGCGTTGATTCCGGAGAGACCCGGTACTTC.

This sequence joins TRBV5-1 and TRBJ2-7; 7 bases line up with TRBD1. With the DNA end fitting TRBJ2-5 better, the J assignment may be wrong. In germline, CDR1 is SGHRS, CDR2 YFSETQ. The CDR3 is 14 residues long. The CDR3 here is CASSRDSTQETQYF. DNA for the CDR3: TGCGCCAGCAGCCGGGACAGTACGCAAGAGACCCAGTACTTC.

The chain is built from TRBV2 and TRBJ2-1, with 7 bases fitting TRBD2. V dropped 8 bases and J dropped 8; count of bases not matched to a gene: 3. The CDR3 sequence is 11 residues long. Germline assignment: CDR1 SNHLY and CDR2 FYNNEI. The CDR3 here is CASLRGYEQFF. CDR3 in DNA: TGTGCCAGCCTGCGGGGGTATGAGCAGTTCTTC. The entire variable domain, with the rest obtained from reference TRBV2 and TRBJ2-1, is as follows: EPEVTQTPSHQVTQMGQEVILRCVPISNHLYFYWYRQILGQKVEFLVSFYNNEISEKSEIFDDQFSVERPDGSNFTLKIRSTKLEDSAMYFCASLRGYEQFFGPGTRLTVL.

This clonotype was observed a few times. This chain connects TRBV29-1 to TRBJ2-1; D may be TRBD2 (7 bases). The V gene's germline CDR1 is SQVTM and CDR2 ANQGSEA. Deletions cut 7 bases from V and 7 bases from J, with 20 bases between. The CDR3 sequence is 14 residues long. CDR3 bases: TGCAGCGGTAAGGGGGGGCTTCGGGGGAATGAGCAGTTCTTC. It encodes CSGKGGLRGNEQFF.

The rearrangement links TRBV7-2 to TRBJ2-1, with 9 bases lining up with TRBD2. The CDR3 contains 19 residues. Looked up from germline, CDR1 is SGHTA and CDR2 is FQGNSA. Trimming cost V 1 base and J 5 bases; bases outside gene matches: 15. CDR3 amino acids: CASSLVARSSGVKDNEQFF. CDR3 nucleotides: TGTGCCAGCAGCTTAGTTGCTCGGTCTAGCGGGGTGAAGGACAATGAGCAGTTCTTC.

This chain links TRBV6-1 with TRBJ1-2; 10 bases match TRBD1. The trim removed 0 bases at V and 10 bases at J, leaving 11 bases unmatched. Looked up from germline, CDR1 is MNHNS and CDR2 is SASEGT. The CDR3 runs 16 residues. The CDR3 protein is CASSEALGGQGPSYTF. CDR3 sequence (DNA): TGTGCCAGCAGTGAAGCGCTGGGGGGACAGGGGCCCTCCTACACCTTC.

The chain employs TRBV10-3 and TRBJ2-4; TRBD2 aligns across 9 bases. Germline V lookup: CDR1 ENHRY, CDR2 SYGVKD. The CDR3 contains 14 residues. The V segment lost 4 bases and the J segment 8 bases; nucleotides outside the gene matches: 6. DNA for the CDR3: TGTGCCATCAGTGCGGCTAGCGGGGCTGACATTCAGTACTTC. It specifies CAISAASGADIQYF.

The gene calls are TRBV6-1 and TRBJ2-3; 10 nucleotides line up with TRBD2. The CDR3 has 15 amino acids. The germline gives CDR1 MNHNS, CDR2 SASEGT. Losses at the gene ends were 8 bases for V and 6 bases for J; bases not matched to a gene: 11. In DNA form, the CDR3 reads TGTGCCAGCGGATCGCTAGCGGGGGTCTCGGATACGCAGTATTTT. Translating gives CASGSLAGVSDTQYF.

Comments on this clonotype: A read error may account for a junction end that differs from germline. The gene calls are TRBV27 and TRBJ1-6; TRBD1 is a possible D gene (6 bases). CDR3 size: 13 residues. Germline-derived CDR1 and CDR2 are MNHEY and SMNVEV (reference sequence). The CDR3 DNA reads TGTACCAGCATGGGGGCCCTAAATTCACCCCTCCACTTT. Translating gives CTSMGALNSPLHF.